This T cell receptor beta chain comes out of a study of cytomegalovirus exposure and HLA in healthy donors (dated by TCRdb to the late 2010s). Context from the whole study: An earlier analysis of 587 of the donors reported approximately 260 Gb of sequence data and 100 million to 120 million unique TCR beta sequences obtained from about 179 million T cells. The study aimed to test whether signatures of past pathogen exposure could be identified by cataloging public T cell receptors. In addition to the first cohort of about 650 subjects, a separate validation cohort of 130 or so different subjects was used. To predict cytomegalovirus infection status, the study brought together high-throughput TCR immunosequencing, statistical association of individual TCRs with disease status, and machine learning. About five DR-DQ haplotypes were treated as single units for association and clustering because of strong linkage in the cohort. Around 300 gigabases of sequencing data and tens of millions of unique TCR sequences were included in an early release covering about 700 HLA-typed donors. Of the 300 to 400 genotyped donors, 65% to 90% fell in the genetic ancestry cluster associated with self-reported Caucasian donors. Among about 410 genotyped donors of the cohort, an average of roughly 230,000 unique TCR beta nucleotide sequences was sequenced per donor, of which 15% to 20% were non-productive. HLA typing covered class I and class II loci at four-digit resolution. All discovery cohort repertoires had been generated on a single sequencing platform. Donor age, sex, ethnicity and CMV serostatus were collected together with the repertoire data. A later analysis re-analyzed previously published TCR beta repertoires from 600 to 850 donors and added high-resolution HLA genotyping to study TCR occurrence patterns. Rather than drawing on any new phenotypic data, the later analysis identified candidate immune exposures from TCR beta sequences and the way those sequences occurred across donors. The study used immunosequencing to profile the T cell repertoires of 666 subjects and linked those repertoires to cytomegalovirus serostatus. Typing coverage varied by locus: roughly 620-640 donors for A, B, C, DRB1 and DQB1; approximately 520 for DQA1; some 610 for DPA1; around 450 for DPB1. An earlier analysis of 500 to 650 of the donors applied high-throughput TCR beta sequencing to assess whether each TCR beta V gene segment acted as functional or pseudogenic. In a later genetic analysis, genome-wide SNP genotypes for about 65% of the roughly 670 donors were used, and that subset was treated as a discovery cohort.

What the authors observed across the whole study: Assigning TCR associations to individual alleles was difficult when HLA alleles, especially DR and DQ, strongly co-occurred. Three of the identified cytomegalovirus-associated TCR beta chains were confirmed in vitro to be specific for cytomegalovirus antigens. The authors suggested that the approach could potentially be extended to other disease states and immunological phenotypes. Presence/absence analyses assumed roughly uniform sequencing depth across donors, an assumption that may not hold. A later genetic analysis associated a missense DCLRE1C variant with V-gene and J-gene trimming of TCR beta chains, and an independent cohort replicated the association. Because the 87-base-pair reads could not distinguish some IMGT-functional V segments, including TRBV6-2 and TRBV6-3, those segments were excluded. Because counts were too low, some 16 rarely observed V segments, including chromosome 9 orphons, were excluded from the earlier analysis of 587 of the donors. A later genetic analysis reported fewer N-insertions in productive TCRs among donors in an Asian-associated ancestry cluster than the roughly 700-donor mean. In a later analysis, around 17,000 TCR beta sequences were associated with specific HLA alleles at a false discovery rate of 0.05. According to a later analysis, TCR association rates differed among HLA loci, with DRB1 alleles showing the most associated TCRs and HLA-C alleles showing the fewest. Because HLA typing was missing for some donors at each locus, association tests included only the typed subset. Linkage disequilibrium might explain the correlated functional status among segregating V segments, but an unknown experimental factor could not be excluded. According to a later analysis, most CMV-associated TCR beta chains appeared to be HLA-restricted, and the HLA associations seemed to be driven largely by CMV exposure. Most TCR sequences were observed very rarely across donors, whereas some public TCRs were present in many individuals. Cytomegalovirus status was reported to be diagnosed by the classifier with high specificity and sensitivity in both the original and validation cohorts. A later analysis found that HLA-associated TCR beta chains were more clonally expanded and had lower generation probabilities than equally common non-associated chains. In the study, approximately 160 TCR beta chains were listed as associated with cytomegalovirus. This cohort had only TCR beta chains sequenced, and the lack of alpha or paired-chain data limited which features could be detected. A further reported finding was that TCR beta sequences accurately predicted the HLA-A and HLA-B alleles for most subjects in the first cohort. A group of highly shared sequence variants was considered likely to be a technical artifact of the sequencing pipeline. In an earlier analysis of more than 500 of the donors, most TCR beta V segments appeared in productive rearrangements about 90% or about 30% of the time, broadly matching IMGT annotations. In a later analysis, several top co-occurrence clusters were reported to appear linked to parvovirus B19, influenza, CMV and Epstein-Barr virus. CMV serostatus was the only immune exposure information available for the cohort.

The cohort comprised some 730 healthy bone marrow donors. At the time of sampling, every cohort member was nominally healthy, though immune exposures that went unrecorded were likely present. The donor was CMV seronegative and was included in the group of under 450 seronegative cohort members. A peripheral blood sample was collected from each donor, and TCR beta sequencing was performed on peripheral blood mononuclear cells. Genomic DNA extraction from the blood cell samples was performed with the Qiagen DNeasy Blood Extraction Kit. Receptor libraries were prepared by the immunoSEQ multiplex PCR assay. For the multiplex PCR, a mixture combining 60 forward primers for TCR Vbeta segments and 13 reverse primers for TCR Jbeta segments was used. The CDR3 region of rearranged TCR beta genes was amplified from genomic DNA by a multiplex PCR assay. The Illumina HiSeq System was used to sequence the amplified TCR beta libraries as 87-base-pair reads. The authors' pipeline ran thus. In a later analysis, some 80 million unique TCR beta chains were counted across the roughly 610 repertoires, and around 11 million of these chains were shared by at least two donors. Raw reads were error-corrected and collapsed into unique sequences by a nearest-neighbor algorithm in which closely related sequences were merged to remove PCR and sequencing errors. To assign V, D and J gene segments, CDR3 sequences were aligned to IMGT reference sequences. For a sequence to be retained, a match of at least six nucleotides was required to both a V gene segment and a J gene segment. A rearrangement was called productive if the CDR3 had no stop codons and remained in frame with V and J, and every other rearrangement was called non-productive. Following IMGT convention, CDR3 was defined as the stretch from the second conserved V-encoded cysteine up to the conserved J-encoded phenylalanine. Sequences without an unambiguous match to a single V gene segment were excluded from the earlier analysis of 450 to 750 of the donors. In an earlier analysis of 587 of the donors, V segments were called functional above 56.7% productive rearrangements and were called segregating when the between-donor standard deviation exceeded 5%. To diagnose cytomegalovirus status from the catalog of TCR beta chain sequences, a statistical classification framework was built. In a later analysis, TCR nucleotide sequences were compared against IMGT/GENE-DB human TR gene sequences so that V and J genes could be assigned. The TCRdist pipeline was used in a later analysis to assign CDR3 sequences and most-parsimonious VDJ recombination scenarios. In a later analysis, each TCR beta chain was defined by its CDR3 amino acid sequence together with its V-gene family, and reads without a unique V-gene family were excluded. A later analysis removed 500 to 600 highly shared, low-generation-probability nucleotide sequences to deal with suspected cross-contamination and a sequencing artifact. A later analysis calculated a clonal expansion index for each public chain from normalized within-repertoire ranks of inferred template counts. In a later analysis, generation probabilities were computed using a VDJ recombination model fitted to out-of-frame rearrangements, and the results were checked against IGoR. A later analysis scored TCR-TCR, TCR-HLA and TCR-CMV co-occurrence with hypergeometric tests, applying a repertoire-size bias correction to TCR pairs. In a later analysis, false discovery rates were estimated by permuting HLA or CMV assignments 20 times. In a later analysis, co-occurring TCRs were grouped with DBSCAN, and TCRdist sequence similarity was added when clustering was performed within HLA-allele-positive subsets. For co-occurrence clustering, repertoires with fewer than 30,000 or more than 120,000 public chains were excluded, along with five repertoires with anomalous nucleotide sharing. TCRdb limited this immuneACCESS table to in-frame rearrangements with V and J called. A share of clones is missing; checked studies link under half to unresolved V genes, and the rest is unexplained. That table gives V, J and clone size, and the DNA gave D and trimming. The sample table contains 110,000 to 150,000 clones; only one count was recorded for 76% of them. Approximately 1.6% of the sample belongs to the ten largest clones.

This clone turned up a few times. This receptor's antigen is unknown. No much larger clonotype is one base removed from it; base qualities were not supplied. The CDR3 contains 17 residues, cysteine and phenylalanine counted. CDR3 DNA only is kept here, 51 bases in frame from base 1. According to the germline V gene, CDR1 reads ENHRY and CDR2 reads SYGVKD. The V and J ends are trimmed by 2 bases and 0 bases, leaving 16 bases between them. This TCR derives from a woman aged 40 to 55 in good health and CMV-seronegative. The chain couples TRBV10-3 to TRBJ1-1, with a weak D call of TRBD1 (6 bases match). The material sequenced was PBMCs. The CDR3 reads CAISELRQGRLNTEAFF. The DNA sequence is as follows: TGTGCCATCAGTGAGCTCCGGCAGGGGCGCTTGAACACTGAAGCTTTCTTT.